A selection of T cell receptor beta chains follows, all from one sample in a study of a mutant IDH1 vaccine in newly diagnosed glioma. TCRdb keeps only in-frame clones here, not all; method: immunoSEQ multiplex PCR. In the table there are 35,000 to 45,000 clones, roughly 79% of which are singletons. No cognate antigen is known for these TCRs. This specimen was PBMCs, taken from a glioma patient whose treatment included an IDH1 peptide vaccine. The source of these receptors is a man in his fifties with glioma. Each CDR3 is given with its conserved first and last residue. D genes are given only for firm matches. Clone size is not always given. Where it is, it says once, few, many or a class for expanded clones.

TRBJ1-1	TRBV18	few	-	TGTGCCAGCTCACCCGCTCTCGGACAATTAGCTTTCTTT	CASSPALGQLAFF
TRBJ2-2	TRBV4-1	-	-	TGCGCCAGCAGCCAAGATTTTGCCAGTCCCACCGGGGAGCTGTTTTTT	CASSQDFASPTGELFF
TRBJ2-1	TRBV18	once	TRBD2	TGTGCCAGCTCACTAGGAACTAGCGGGGCCTACAATGAGCAGTTCTTC	CASSLGTSGAYNEQFF
TRBJ2-7	TRBV27	-	-	TGTGCCAGCAGCCCCCGGACACTTTACGAGCAGTACTTC	CASSPRTLYEQYF
TRBJ1-1	TRBV5-4	few	-	TGTGCCAGCCGACAGGCAATGAACACTGAAGCTTTCTTT	CASRQAMNTEAFF
TRBJ1-5	TRBV7-2	-	-	TGTGCCAGCAGCTTAGGAGTTAGCAATCAGCCCCAGCATTTT	CASSLGVSNQPQHF
TRBJ2-7	TRBV5-1	-	TRBD2	TGCGCCAGCAGCTTTCAACCGGGAGGGCCGTACGAGCAGTACTTC	CASSFQPGGPYEQYF
TRBJ2-3	TRBV5-1	-	TRBD2	TGCGCCAGCAGCCCGGGACTAGCGGTGGGCACAGATACGCAGTATTTT	CASSPGLAVGTDTQYF
TRBJ1-5	TRBV29-1	once	-	TGCAGCGTTCGGGAAGGGAAAGGAAGCAATCAGCCCCAGCATTTT	CSVREGKGSNQPQHF
TRBJ2-7	TRBV4-1	once	TRBD2	TGCGCCAGCAGCCAAGGGCGGGGGGGGCGGGAGTTTTACGAGCAGTACTTC	CASSQGRGGREFYEQYF
TRBJ2-5	TRBV11-2	-	-	TGTGCCAGCAGCTCGGCCGGAGGCCGGGAGACCCAGTACTTC	CASSSAGGRETQYF
TRBJ1-1	TRBV7-2	few	-	TGTGCCAGCAGCTCAAGGGGGACTGAAGCTTTCTTT	CASSSRGTEAFF
TRBJ1-1	TRBV2	-	-	TGTGCAAGCATGAACACTGAAGCTTTCTTT	CASMNTEAFF
TRBJ1-6	TRBV2	-	-	TGTGCCAGCAGCATCGCTTTGAATTCACCCCTCCACTTT	CASSIALNSPLHF
TRBJ2-4	TRBV30	-	-	TGTGCCTGGTCCGTGGGGCAGGGAGAAAACATTCAGTACTTC	CAWSVGQGENIQYF
TRBJ2-1	TRBV7-3	-	-	TGTGCCAGCAGCACCTCGTGGCAGGGCCCCAAGTTCTTC	CASSTSWQGPKFF
TRBJ2-3	TRBV7-2	-	-	TGTGCCAGCAGCTTGATGACAGATACGCAGTATTTT	CASSLMTDTQYF
TRBJ2-7	TRBV7-6	-	-	TGTGCCAGCAGCGCCCGGGCCGAGGGCTCCTACGAGCAGTACTTC	CASSARAEGSYEQYF
TRBJ2-3	TRBV11-2	-	-	TGTGCCAGCAGCTTAGGAGGGAGCACAGATACGCAGTATTTT	CASSLGGSTDTQYF
TRBJ1-2	TRBV7-9	few	-	TGTGCCAGCAGCTTAGTGGGCCTCAACTATGGCTACACCTTC	CASSLVGLNYGYTF
TRBJ2-2	TRBV7-8	-	-	TGTGCCAGCAGCTTTCAGACGAACACCGGGGAGCTGTTTTTT	CASSFQTNTGELFF
TRBJ2-7	TRBV7-9	-	TRBD2	TGTGCCACGGGGTGGGAGGGAAGCTACGAGCAGTACTTC	CATGWEGSYEQYF
TRBJ1-5	TRBV19	-	-	TGTGCCAGTAGCCCCCAGGGGAGCAATCAGCCCCAGCATTTT	CASSPQGSNQPQHF
TRBJ1-2	TRBV6-5	-	TRBD1	TGTGCCAGCAGCGGGGCAGGGGGCGAAGAGGGCTACACCTTC	CASSGAGGEEGYTF
TRBJ1-2	TRBV11-1	once	-	TGTGCCAGCAGCCCAGGGCCGGAGGGCTACACCTTC	CASSPGPEGYTF
TRBJ2-3	TRBV11-3	-	-	TGTGCCAGCAGCGCCGGGACACCCGATACGCAGTATTTT	CASSAGTPDTQYF
TRBJ2-3	TRBV29-1	-	TRBD2	TGCAGCGTTGATGCTAGCGGGGGAAACACAGATACGCAGTATTTT	CSVDASGGNTDTQYF
TRBJ2-5	TRBV5-1	once	-	TGCGCCAGCAGCTTGAGAAGGGGGAGGCTACCGGGAGAGACCCAGTACTTC	CASSLRRGRLPGETQYF
TRBJ2-1	TRBV29-1	-	-	TGCAGCGTTGAAGATCCAGGGTGGGGGAATGAGCAGTTCTTC	CSVEDPGWGNEQFF
TRBJ1-2	TRBV7-2	-	-	TGTGCCAGCAGCTTAGTCCAGGCTAACTATGGCTACACCTTC	CASSLVQANYGYTF
TRBJ2-7	TRBV19	once	TRBD2	TGTGCCAGTACTAGCGGGAGGGCCCCGGTGGTGAGGGAGCAGTACTTC	CASTSGRAPVVREQYF
TRBJ1-2	TRBV5-6	-	-	TGTGCCAGCAGCCGTGGGACGGACTATGGCTACACCTTC	CASSRGTDYGYTF
TRBJ1-4	TRBV10-2	-	TRBD1	TGCGCCAGCATGTGGACAGGGACACGAGGCCCAGGAAAACTGTTTTTT	CASMWTGTRGPGKLFF
TRBJ2-7	TRBV7-9	-	-	TGTGCCAGCAGCTTATATCCGCGGGGCTTGAACGAGCAGTACTTC	CASSLYPRGLNEQYF
TRBJ2-5	TRBV5-1	-	TRBD1	TGCGCCAGCAGCACCGGACAGGGAGGTTGGGAGACCCAGTACTTC	CASSTGQGGWETQYF